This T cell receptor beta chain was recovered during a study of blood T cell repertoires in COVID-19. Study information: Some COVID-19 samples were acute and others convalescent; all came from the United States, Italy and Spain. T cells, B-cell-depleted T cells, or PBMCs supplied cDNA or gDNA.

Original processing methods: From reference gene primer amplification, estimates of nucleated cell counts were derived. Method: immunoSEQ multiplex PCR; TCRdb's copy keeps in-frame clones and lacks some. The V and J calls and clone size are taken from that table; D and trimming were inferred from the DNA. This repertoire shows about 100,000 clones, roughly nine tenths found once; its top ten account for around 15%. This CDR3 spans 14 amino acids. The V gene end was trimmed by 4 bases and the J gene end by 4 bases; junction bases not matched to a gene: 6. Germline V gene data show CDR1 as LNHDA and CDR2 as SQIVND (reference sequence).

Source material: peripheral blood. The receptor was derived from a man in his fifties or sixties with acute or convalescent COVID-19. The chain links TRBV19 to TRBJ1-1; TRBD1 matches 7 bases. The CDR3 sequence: CASSTDRVGTEAFF. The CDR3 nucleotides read TGTGCCAGTAGTACCGACAGGGTTGGCACTGAAGCTTTCTTT.